The 31 T cell receptor beta chains listed next were all sequenced from one sample in a study of CD8 T cells in Susac syndrome. Reverse transcription used roughly 0.5 to 1 ug RNA and random hexamers. TCRdb reprocessed the immunoSEQ multiplex PCR reads with MiXCR, giving one entry per CDR3 protein. The repertoire holds about 240,000 distinct CDR3 sequences, about 96% seen once, with 0.1% in the top ten. The sequencing input was CD4+ T cells from PBMCs. These receptors were collected from a human donor with Susac syndrome.

The chain recombines TRBV23-1 with TRBJ2-1, with TRBD2 as a possible D gene (6 bases). TRBV23-1 is flagged as an ORF with uncertain function. The CDR3 loop spans 15 amino acids. V shed 1 base and J shed 4 bases, with 11 bases lying between them. The CDR3 sequence: CASSQLADVYNEQFF. The DNA of the CDR3 is TGCGCCAGCAGTCAATTAGCGGACGTATACAATGAGCAGTTCTTC.

This chain joins TRBV14 and TRBJ2-7; no definite D call. This CDR3 has 13 amino acids. CDR1 is SGHDN and CDR2 is FVKESK in the germline V gene. Trimming cost V 4 bases and J 5 bases, with 12 bases left between them. The chain's CDR3 is CASSPDVRHEQYF. The CDR3 DNA follows: TGTGCCAGCAGCCCGGATGTGCGGCACGAGCAGTACTTC.

The chain is built from TRBV7-3 and TRBJ2-3; 11 bases align to TRBD2. V dropped 5 bases and J dropped 2; count of bases not matched to a gene: 12. The CDR3 contains 18 residues. The germline gives CDR1 SGHTA, CDR2 FQGTGA. The CDR3 DNA is TGTGCCAGCAGCAAATCCCGGGCTAGCGGGAGGCACACAGATACGCAGTATTTT. It encodes CASSKSRASGRHTDTQYF.

This chain connects TRBV30 to TRBJ2-5, with 13 bases that match TRBD2. The CDR3 totals 17 residues. Germline values: CDR1 GTSNPN, CDR2 SVGIG (reference sequence). V lost 0 bases and J lost 3; bases outside the gene matches: 7. The CDR3 spells CAWSVLRTSGSEETQYF. The CDR3 DNA reads as TGTGCCTGGAGTGTACTCCGGACTAGCGGGAGTGAAGAGACCCAGTACTTC.

V usage is TRBV4-1 and J usage is TRBJ2-1, with D uncertain. V was cut by 3 bases and J by 6 bases, with 12 bases left in between. The CDR3 runs to 14 residues. CDR1 and CDR2 from the germline V gene are MGHRA and YSYEKL. This chain's CDR3 is CASSHSPRPNEQFF. The CDR3, as DNA: TGCGCCAGCAGCCACTCTCCCCGACCCAATGAGCAGTTCTTC.

The J gene is TRBJ2-1, the V gene TRBV28; 10 bases line up with TRBD2. The V segment lost 6 bases and the J segment 3 bases; nucleotides outside the gene matches: 5. The V gene's germline CDR1 is MDHEN and CDR2 SYDVKM. The CDR3 sequence is 15 residues long. The CDR3 loop reads CASSPGLADYNEQFF. In DNA, the CDR3 is TGTGCCAGCAGCCCCGGACTAGCGGACTACAATGAGCAGTTCTTC.

CDR3 sequence: CASSRPDRVQETQYF. The DNA for the CDR3 is TGTGCCAGCAGCCGCCCGGACAGGGTTCAAGAGACCCAGTACTTC. This rearrangement joins TRBV28 to TRBJ2-5, with TRBD1 matching over 8 bases. The CDR3 runs 15 residues. V was clipped by 6 bases and J by 2 bases; unmatched bases: 8. Germline-derived CDR1 and CDR2 are MDHEN and SYDVKM.

This rearrangement joins TRBV7-8 to TRBJ2-7; TRBD2 matches 12 bases. Germline CDR1 is SGHVS and CDR2 is FQNEAQ. There are 16 residues in the CDR3. V shed 1 base, J shed 5 bases, and the junction held 6 bases outside the gene matches. The CDR3 DNA reads as TGTGCCAGCAGCTTAGTGGAGACTAGCGGGGGCCACGAGCAGTACTTC. This gives the protein CASSLVETSGGHEQYF. Full variable domain (rest looked up from reference TRBV7-8 and TRBJ2-7): GAGVSQSPRYKVAKRGQDVALRCDPISGHVSLFWYQQALGQGPEFLTYFQNEAQLDKSGLPSDRFFAERPEGSVSTLKIQRTQQEDSAVYLCASSLVETSGGHEQYFGPGTRLTVT.

This chain's CDR3 is CATSDLGLGEETQYF. Written as DNA, the CDR3 is TGTGCCACCAGTGATTTGGGCCTTGGTGAAGAGACCCAGTACTTC. J is TRBJ2-5 and V is TRBV24-1; D unclear. The CDR3 consists of 15 residues. Trimming left V 0 bases short and J 3 bases short, with 10 bases between. Germline CDR1 KGHDR, CDR2 SFDVKD.

The chain joins TRBV5-1 to TRBJ2-1; no definite D call. The V gene lost 7 bases and the J gene lost 8 bases, with 16 bases spanning the gap. The CDR3 covers 13 residues. The germline CDR1 and CDR2 sequences are SGHRS and YFSETQ. CDR3 protein: CASGPQTLDEQFF. The DNA for the CDR3 is TGCGCCAGCGGGCCGCAGACTCTCGATGAGCAGTTCTTC.

The chain employs TRBV9 and TRBJ2-1; 7 bases agree with TRBD2. V gave up 3 bases and J gave up 3 bases; unmatched junction bases: 6. Germline V lookup: CDR1 SGDLS, CDR2 YYNGEE. The CDR3 has 15 amino acids. DNA of the CDR3: TGTGCCAGCAGCGACGCTAGCGGCCACTACAATGAGCAGTTCTTC. This codes for CASSDASGHYNEQFF.

The chain joins TRBV6-5 to TRBJ1-2; 9 nucleotides match TRBD1. The CDR3 is 14 residues long. After removal of 5 bases from V and 8 bases from J, the junction contained 9 bases not matched to a gene. CDR1 is MNHEY, CDR2 SVGAGI, per germline. The CDR3 coding sequence is TGTGCCAGCAGTCACCGGGGACAGGGTTTAGGCTACACCTTC. This codes for CASSHRGQGLGYTF.

The chain is built from TRBV20-1 and TRBJ2-5; D is ambiguous. The CDR3 sequence is 15 residues long. V dropped 0 bases and J dropped 5 bases, with 16 bases sitting between them. Germline assignment: CDR1 DFQATT and CDR2 SNEGSKA (reference sequence). CDR3 residues: CSARDLLGNGETQYF. For the CDR3, the DNA is TGCAGTGCTAGAGATCTGTTGGGTAACGGGGAGACCCAGTACTTC.

The chain combines TRBV7-9 with TRBJ2-5, with 7 nucleotides matching TRBD1. Germline lookup yields CDR1 SEHNR and CDR2 FQNEAQ (reference sequence). With V trimmed by 8 bases and J by 4 bases, 7 bases remained unmatched. This CDR3 region has 13 residues. This chain's CDR3 is CASGWDRSETQYF. DNA of the CDR3: TGTGCCAGCGGGTGGGACAGATCAGAGACCCAGTACTTC. Complete variable domain (other parts from reference TRBV7-9 and TRBJ2-5): DTGVSQNPRHKITKRGQNVTFRCDPISEHNRLYWYRQTLGQGPEFLTYFQNEAQLEKSRLLSDRFSAERPKGSFSTLEIQRTEQGDSAMYLCASGWDRSETQYFGPGTRLLVL.

The genes are TRBV19 and TRBJ1-5; D uncertain. Germline values: CDR1 LNHDA, CDR2 SQIVND (reference sequence). This CDR3 is built from 15 residues. V was shortened by 8 bases and J by 0 bases, with 14 bases between the two germline ends. DNA of the CDR3: TGTGCCAGTGCTTCGGGCGGTTATAGCAATCAGCCCCAGCATTTT. Translation gives CASASGGYSNQPQHF.

The chain recombines TRBV12-3 or TRBV12-4 with TRBJ1-5; the D is unclear. The CDR3 has 16 amino acids. Trimming left V 3 bases short and J 4 bases short, with 16 bases between. The CDR3 DNA sequence: TGTGCCAGCAGTTTCCTCTGGCAGGTGGAGAATCAGCCCCAGCATTTT. This encodes CASSFLWQVENQPQHF.

This chain joins TRBV9 and TRBJ1-1, with no clear D. This CDR3 region has 13 residues. The V and J ends lost 0 bases and 7 bases respectively, with 10 bases between them. Germline V gene sequence: CDR1 SGDLS, CDR2 YYNGEE. The CDR3, as DNA: TGTGCCAGCAGCGTAGAAGACACCGATGAAGCTTTCTTT. It is translated as CASSVEDTDEAFF.

The table lists this clonotype with a count of one. The gene calls are TRBV30 and TRBJ1-5, with D unclear. Trimming shortened V by 4 bases and J by 4 bases, and 11 bases separated the two germline ends. The CDR3 spans 13 residues. Looked up from germline, CDR1 is GTSNPN and CDR2 is SVGIG (reference sequence). The CDR3 spells CAWKEHSNQPQHF. CDR3 bases: TGTGCCTGGAAAGAGCATTCGAATCAGCCCCAGCATTTT.

This chain joins TRBV14 and TRBJ2-7, with unresolved D. From germline, CDR1 is SGHDN and CDR2 FVKESK. Trimming stripped 2 bases from V and 1 base from J, with 12 bases between. The CDR3 consists of 15 residues. This CDR3 reads CASSQLGSRSYEQYF. The CDR3 DNA sequence: TGTGCCAGCAGCCAACTAGGTTCTCGGTCCTACGAGCAGTACTTC.

J is TRBJ2-7 and V is TRBV11-1; 11 positions match TRBD2. This CDR3 has 21 amino acids. CDR1 is SGHAT, CDR2 FQDESV, per germline (reference sequence). With V trimmed by 5 bases and J by 2 bases, 23 bases remained unmatched. CDR3 amino acids: CASSLKGLADGDLKETYEQYF. The CDR3 bases are TGTGCCAGCAGCCTAAAGGGACTAGCGGACGGGGATCTCAAAGAAACCTACGAGCAGTACTTC.

This clonotype was found once. The rearrangement uses TRBV20-1 and TRBJ2-3, with 7 bases that match TRBD1. Looked up from germline, CDR1 is DFQATT and CDR2 is SNEGSKA (reference sequence). The CDR3 is made up of 15 amino acids. V lost 0 bases and J lost 2; bases outside the gene matches: 5. The DNA for the CDR3 is TGCAGTGCTAGAGAAGGGACAGCCATCACAGATACGCAGTATTTT. Protein: CSAREGTAITDTQYF.

The chain uses TRBV20-1 and TRBJ2-7; the D gene is possibly TRBD1 (6 bases). V dropped 7 bases and J dropped 0 bases, with 13 bases sitting between them. The CDR3 runs to 13 residues. Per germline, CDR1 DFQATT and CDR2 SNEGSKA (reference sequence). The CDR3 spells CSVSQGSSYEQYF. CDR3 in DNA: TGCAGTGTTTCCCAGGGGAGCTCCTACGAGCAGTACTTC.

V is TRBV9 and J is TRBJ1-2, with a tentative D call TRBD1 (5 bases). Germline assignment: CDR1 SGDLS and CDR2 YYNGEE. Trimming took off 3 bases at V and 1 base at J, with 10 bases between the two ends. The CDR3 sequence is 14 residues long. The CDR3, as DNA: TGTGCCAGCAGCGCCGCGGGGCTTAACTATGGCTACACCTTC. It codes for CASSAAGLNYGYTF.

This clonotype was observed a single time. The chain carries TRBV4-1 and TRBJ2-3; the match to TRBD2 covers 16 bases. The CDR3 covers 19 residues. With V trimmed by 3 bases and J by 5 bases, 11 bases remained unmatched. CDR1 MGHRA and CDR2 YSYEKL come from the germline V gene. DNA for the CDR3: TGCGCCAGCAGCCAGCCCCCGGGACTAGCGGGAGGGCCGAAAGATACGCAGTATTTT. It translates to CASSQPPGLAGGPKDTQYF.

The chain couples TRBV11-2 to TRBJ2-3; D might be TRBD2 (5 bases). The CDR3 runs 19 residues. Per the germline V gene, CDR1 is SGHAT and CDR2 is FQNNGV. The V end lost 1 base, the J end lost 0 bases, and 20 bases lay between the germline ends. The CDR3 bases are TGTGCCAGCAGCTTAGTGAGGCGGTCTAGCAGCCAGAGCACAGATACGCAGTATTTT. The encoded protein is CASSLVRRSSSQSTDTQYF.

The V and J genes are TRBV20-1 and TRBJ2-7; 7 nucleotides agree with TRBD1. This CDR3 is 17 amino acids long. V was pared by 4 bases and J by 3 bases, with 18 bases of the junction left unmatched. Germline CDR1 and CDR2: DFQATT and SNEGSKA (reference sequence). Written as DNA, the CDR3 is TGCAGTGCTACCCCTCCCGGCGACCGGGACAGCATCTACGAGCAGTACTTC. This sequence encodes CSATPPGDRDSIYEQYF.

The chain uses TRBV27 and TRBJ2-1; 11 bases match TRBD2. This CDR3 contains 15 residues. Germline V gene data show CDR1 as MNHEY and CDR2 as SMNVEV (reference sequence). V lost 5 bases, J lost 10 bases, and 10 bases stayed unmatched. The CDR3 DNA is TGTGCCAGCAGTCCCACTAGCGGGAGCCGAAGGGAGCAGTTCTTC. Translation gives CASSPTSGSRREQFF.

V usage is TRBV5-1 and J usage is TRBJ1-3; D is unresolved. V was trimmed by 6 bases and J by 4 bases, leaving 8 bases between them. CDR1 is SGHRS and CDR2 is YFSETQ in the germline V gene. CDR3 length: 12 residues. The CDR3 region has the DNA TGCGCCAGCAAGAATTCGGGAAACACCATATATTTT. This sequence encodes CASKNSGNTIYF.

The chain has TRBV30 and TRBJ2-5; D gene uncertain. The germline CDR1 and CDR2 sequences are GTSNPN and SVGIG (reference sequence). The CDR3 is made up of 15 amino acids. V was shortened by 0 bases and J by 7 bases, with 18 bases between the two germline ends. CDR3 amino acids: CAWSVRRARERTQYF. The CDR3 DNA is TGTGCCTGGAGTGTAAGGCGCGCGCGTGAAAGGACCCAGTACTTC.

CDR3 loop: CASSPGTGLNTEAFF. DNA of the CDR3: TGTGCCAGCAGCCCGGGGACAGGGCTGAACACTGAAGCTTTCTTT. The chain uses TRBV3-1 and TRBJ1-1; the match to TRBD1 covers 9 bases. With V trimmed by 4 bases and J by 0 bases, 3 bases remained unmatched. CDR1 is LGHDT, CDR2 YNNKEL, per germline (reference sequence). This CDR3 has 15 amino acids.

The V and J genes are TRBV29-1 and TRBJ2-1; TRBD1 matches at 8 bases. The CDR3 totals 12 residues. J was trimmed by 5 bases and V by 7 bases; bases with no gene match: 4. Germline V CDR1 and CDR2: SQVTM, ANQGSEA. The chain's CDR3 is CSDGQGHNEQFF. Written as DNA, the CDR3 is TGCAGCGACGGACAGGGCCACAATGAGCAGTTCTTC.